The T cell receptor (beta chain) under discussion was sequenced for a study of blood T cell repertoires in COVID-19. The CDR3 runs to 11 residues. Germline V gene data show CDR1 as ENHRY and CDR2 as SYGVKD. V was trimmed by 6 bases and J by 4 bases, leaving 6 bases between them. Assay: immunoSEQ multiplex PCR; the TCRdb copy retains only in-frame clones and omits some. The sample yields about 320,000 clones, around 90% seen once. The source material was PBMCs or T cells enriched from blood (not recorded which). The rearrangement uses TRBV10-3 and TRBJ1-2; D unresolved. This receptor was taken from a man aged 60 to 69 who had recovered from COVID-19. The CDR3 spells CAISGSYGYTF. The CDR3 DNA reads as TGTGCCATCAGCGGGTCCTATGGCTACACCTTC.